This TCR beta chain was recovered during a study of sequential checkpoint blockade in melanoma. Study-level background: Arm A got nivolumab then ipilimumab; arm B the reverse, 1:1.

Treatment specified: randomized to nivolumab then ipilimumab (arm A) or the reverse (arm B). Measured with immunoSEQ multiplex PCR; TCRdb has only the in-frame clones, and not every one. Of about 6,100 clones listed, around 53% are singletons. This clone was picked up a small number of times. Germline V gene lookup returns CDR1 SGHTA and CDR2 FQGNSA. V was pared by 4 bases and J by 3 bases, with 5 bases of the junction left unmatched. This CDR3 has 15 amino acids. V gene TRBV7-2 combines with J gene TRBJ1-5; 8 nucleotides agree with TRBD1. This specimen consisted of CD8+ T cells sorted from blood (inferred from file names), obtained from a patient given nivolumab and ipilimumab in sequence. The sequence came from a human donor with melanoma. CDR3 amino acids: CASSWGQELNQPQHF. CDR3 sequence (DNA): TGTGCCAGCAGCTGGGGACAGGAGCTCAATCAGCCCCAGCATTTT.